The 15 T cell receptor beta chains below all came from one sample that was sequenced in a study of OX40 agonist ivuxolimab in advanced cancers. The assay was immunoSEQ multiplex PCR, and TCRdb's table has in-frame clones only and misses some. The repertoire has 57,000 or so clones, 80% to 90% of them found once; the top ten carry 0.88%. Specimen: CD4+ or CD8+ T cells sorted from blood, collected in a trial of the OX40 agonist ivuxolimab. The receptors originated from an adult with an advanced solid tumor such as melanoma, head and neck, liver or kidney cancer.

The chain joins TRBV2 to TRBJ2-7; 9 nucleotides match TRBD1. V shed 8 bases and J 6 bases; nucleotides not matched to a gene: 17. Germline V gives CDR1 SNHLY, CDR2 FYNNEI. The CDR3 sequence is 16 residues long. The CDR3 region has the DNA TGTGCCAGCTTACAGCTACCGGGACAGGGCCCCCTCGAGCAGTACTTC. Its protein is CASLQLPGQGPLEQYF. The entire variable domain, with the rest obtained from reference TRBV2 and TRBJ2-7, is as follows: EPEVTQTPSHQVTQMGQEVILRCVPISNHLYFYWYRQILGQKVEFLVSFYNNEISEKSEIFDDQFSVERPDGSNFTLKIRSTKLEDSAMYFCASLQLPGQGPLEQYFGPGTRLTVT.

This chain links TRBV29-1 with TRBJ2-3, with D perhaps TRBD1 (5 bases). Per the germline V gene, CDR1 is SQVTM and CDR2 is ANQGSEA. Between the trimmed V and J ends, which lost 4 bases and 4 bases, there was a span of 12 bases. This CDR3 has 13 amino acids. The CDR3, as DNA: TGCAGCGTTGCGGGCAGGGTCGCAGATACGCAGTATTTT. Translation: CSVAGRVADTQYF.

This clone is a singleton in its sample. The chain joins TRBV2 to TRBJ2-5, with 7 bases that match TRBD1. This CDR3 comprises 14 residues. The ends lost 8 bases at V and 4 bases at J; junction bases unmatched: 10. Germline-derived CDR1 and CDR2 are SNHLY and FYNNEI. The chain's CDR3 is CASQGQVGTETQYF. The CDR3, as DNA: TGTGCCAGCCAAGGACAGGTCGGTACAGAGACCCAGTACTTC.

This clone was counted a few times. The chain combines TRBV7-2 with TRBJ2-2; D is perhaps TRBD1 (6 bases). The germline V gene has CDR1 SGHTA and CDR2 FQGNSA. V was trimmed by 3 bases and J by 6 bases, leaving 14 bases between them. CDR3 size: 15 residues. The CDR3 nucleotides are TGTGCCAGCAGCTTTAGGGGGAGAGAGGCCGGGGAGCTGTTTTTT. The encoded protein is CASSFRGREAGELFF.

The table lists this clone with a few counts. V and J are TRBV2 and TRBJ1-2; no definite D call. The CDR3 is 11 amino acids. Trimming stripped 4 bases from V and 8 bases from J, with 8 bases between. Germline CDR1 SNHLY, CDR2 FYNNEI. The CDR3 here is CASSVERGYTF. The CDR3 bases are TGTGCCAGCAGTGTCGAGCGCGGCTACACCTTC.

The V and J genes are TRBV6-5 and TRBJ1-1; TRBD1 agrees at 7 bases. The CDR3 contains 15 residues. Germline V gene sequence: CDR1 MNHEY, CDR2 SVGAGI. Trimming took 5 bases from V and 0 from J; bases not matched to a gene: 6. In nucleotides, the CDR3 is TGTGCCAGCAGTCCCCCGACAGGGCTGAACACTGAAGCTTTCTTT. This gives the protein CASSPPTGLNTEAFF.

This clone has more than one count but fewer than ten. V gene TRBV6-5 combines with J gene TRBJ2-3; D call uncertain. The V end was cut by 5 bases, the J end by 2 bases, with 8 bases between. This CDR3 has 13 amino acids. From germline, CDR1 is MNHEY and CDR2 SVGAGI. This chain's CDR3 is CASSQAFTDTQYF. The CDR3 DNA is TGTGCCAGCAGTCAGGCTTTCACAGATACGCAGTATTTT.

The CDR3 DNA reads as TGTGCCAGCTCACCACTGGCCCTAGCGGGGTTCCAAGAGACCCAGTACTTC. It specifies CASSPLALAGFQETQYF. The rearrangement links TRBV18 to TRBJ2-5, with 9 positions matching TRBD2. CDR3 length equals 17 residues. The V segment lost 1 base and the J segment 1 base; nucleotides outside the gene matches: 7. Per germline, CDR1 KGHSH and CDR2 LQKENI.

The chain joins TRBV10-3 to TRBJ1-4, with D unresolved. The length of the CDR3 is 13 residues. V was clipped by 2 bases and J by 5 bases, with 6 bases between them. CDR1 and CDR2 (germline): ENHRY, SYGVKD. The CDR3 here is CAISEGGNEKLFF. The CDR3 DNA reads TGTGCCATCAGTGAGGGTGGGAATGAAAAACTGTTTTTT.

J is TRBJ2-3 and V is TRBV14, with D perhaps assigned TRBD1 or TRBD2 (6 bases each). CDR1 SGHDN and CDR2 FVKESK come from the germline V gene. V was pared by 5 bases and J by 2 bases, with 11 bases between. CDR3 length: 14 residues. This CDR3 reads CASSRGRNTDTQYF. The CDR3 DNA is TGTGCCAGCAGCAGGGGGAGGAACACAGATACGCAGTATTTT.

The chain has TRBV5-8 and TRBJ1-2, with D possibly matching TRBD1 (6 bases). V dropped 3 bases and J dropped 2 bases, with 14 bases sitting between them. The CDR3 consists of 15 residues. Germline V gene lookup returns CDR1 SGHTS and CDR2 YDEGEE. The CDR3 protein is CASSSATGINYGYTF. The CDR3 nucleotides read TGTGCCAGCAGCTCGGCGACAGGAATAAACTATGGCTACACCTTC.

The V call is TRBV5-1, the J call TRBJ1-3; D may be TRBD1 (6 bases). V lost 7 bases to trimming and J lost 0 bases, with 17 bases between them. Germline V CDR1 and CDR2: SGHRS, YFSETQ. This CDR3 contains 16 residues. CDR3 in DNA: TGCGCCAGCGGGGAAAGGACAGCTAGCTCTGGAAACACCATATATTTT. Protein sequence: CASGERTASSGNTIYF.

The genes are TRBV10-3 and TRBJ1-2; a weak D match, TRBD1 (6 bases). With 0 bases removed from V and 1 base from J, the gap between germline ends came to 9 bases. The germline V gene encodes CDR1 ENHRY and CDR2 SYGVKD. The CDR3 sequence is 15 residues long. CDR3 sequence reads: CAISESQGYNYGYTF. The DNA of the CDR3 is TGTGCCATCAGTGAGTCACAGGGATATAACTATGGCTACACCTTC.

The chain recombines TRBV11-3 with TRBJ2-7; D is perhaps TRBD2 (6 bases). V was trimmed by 2 bases and J by 2 bases, leaving 13 bases between them. CDR3 length: 15 amino acids. Per germline, CDR1 SGHNT and CDR2 YENEEA. CDR3 protein: CASSLQYGTPYEQYF. CDR3 sequence (DNA): TGTGCCAGCAGCTTACAGTACGGGACTCCCTACGAGCAGTACTTC.

This chain connects TRBV4-1 to TRBJ2-3; D is perhaps TRBD1 (7 bases). This CDR3 has 15 amino acids. V lost 7 bases, J lost 2 bases, and 16 bases lay in between. Germline V gives CDR1 MGHRA, CDR2 YSYEKL. The CDR3 sequence is CASTGGTEITDTQYF. For the CDR3, the DNA is TGCGCCAGCACCGGCGGGACAGAGATCACAGATACGCAGTATTTT.